This is a list of T cell receptor beta chains from one sample in a study of T cell responses to AZD1222 COVID-19 vaccine. This table comes from immunoSEQ multiplex PCR, and its TCRdb copy is limited to in-frame clones, with some not included. In the table there are approximately 90,000 clones, around 87% of which are singletons. This specimen consisted of peripheral blood, obtained on day 0 of AZD1222 vaccination. All receptors come from an adult in good health. The CDR3 runs from the conserved cysteine through the conserved F or W. A D gene is named only where the DNA matches it firmly. Rows give clone size only sometimes, using once, few, many, or a class for an expanded clone.

.,TRBV7-2,.,TRBJ2-3,11,TGTGCCAGCAGCCCCGATAAAACGCAGTATTTT,CASSPDKTQYF
.,TRBV30,.,TRBJ1-1,12,TGTGCCTGGAGTTACAGCGTTAATGAAGCTTTCTTT,CAWSYSVNEAFF
.,TRBV5-1,.,TRBJ2-2,12,TGCGCCAGCAGCCTCCTCACCGGGGAGCTGTTTTTT,CASSLLTGELFF
.,TRBV14,.,TRBJ1-3,15,TGTGCCAGCAGCCAATTGCCAGGGCATGGAAACACCATATATTTT,CASSQLPGHGNTIYF
.,TRBV25-1,.,TRBJ2-5,15,TGTGCCAGCAGTGACTTGACCCAGTCACAAGAGACCCAGTACTTC,CASSDLTQSQETQYF
TRBD1,TRBV10-1,.,TRBJ1-4,12,TGCGCCAGGGGGACAGGTACCGAAAAACTGTTTTTT,CARGTGTEKLFF
TRBD1,TRBV15,.,TRBJ2-7,15,TGTGCCACCAGCAGACCGGGACAGGGCTCCTACGAGCAGTACTTC,CATSRPGQGSYEQYF
.,TRBV6-5,few,TRBJ1-1,15,TGTGCCAGCAGTTACTCGACGACAGGTCGGACTGAAGCTTTCTTT,CASSYSTTGRTEAFF
.,TRBV4-3,.,TRBJ1-4,15,TGCGCCAGCAGCCAAGAGGCGTTGACGAATGAAAAACTGTTTTTT,CASSQEALTNEKLFF
.,TRBV3-1/TRBV3-2,.,TRBJ2-2,17,TGTGCCAGCAGCCAAGATCCCGCTAGGGGAAACACCGGGGAGCTGTTTTTT,CASSQDPARGNTGELFF
.,TRBV3-1/TRBV3-2,.,TRBJ1-2,13,TGTGCCAGCAGCCAAGGGAGCTTGTATGGCTACACCTTC,CASSQGSLYGYTF
TRBD1,TRBV7-2,once,TRBJ2-3,13,TGTGCCAGCAGCTTACTGGGACAGGGGGGAAAGTATTTT,CASSLLGQGGKYF
TRBD1,TRBV7-2,once,TRBJ2-7,15,TGTGCCAGCAGCGCCCGACAGGGGGGCTCCTACGAGCAGTACTTC,CASSARQGGSYEQYF
TRBD1,TRBV27,.,TRBJ1-1,14,TGTGCCAGCAGTCTAGGGACAGCCTACACTGAAGCTTTCTTT,CASSLGTAYTEAFF
TRBD1,TRBV16,once,TRBJ1-4,15,TGTGCCAGCACCCGCCCGGGACAGGGGTATGAAAAACTGTTTTTT,CASTRPGQGYEKLFF
.,TRBV19,.,TRBJ1-1,13,TGTGCCAGTGGGGCAGAAACGGCCGCGGAGGCTTTCTTT,CASGAETAAEAFF
.,TRBV18,.,TRBJ2-3,17,TGTGCCAGCTCACCACGCGGGGACGCGCCTAGCACAGATACGCAGTATTTT,CASSPRGDAPSTDTQYF
TRBD2,TRBV13,.,TRBJ2-7,16,TGTGCCAGCAGCTTAAGGGCGCGGGGGAGCCGCTACGAGCAGTACTTC,CASSLRARGSRYEQYF
.,TRBV27,.,TRBJ1-1,16,TGTGCCAGCACCGGAGGTCCGGGGTGGGACGTCCTTGAAGCTTTCTTT,CASTGGPGWDVLEAFF
TRBD1,TRBV7-8,.,TRBJ2-5,16,TGTGCCAGCAGAAGAACCCCCGGACAGGGCCGGGAGACCCAGTACTTC,CASRRTPGQGRETQYF
TRBD1,TRBV7-8,.,TRBJ1-6,13,TGTGCCAGCAGCCAGGGACAGAATTCACCCCTCCACTTT,CASSQGQNSPLHF
TRBD1,TRBV18,.,TRBJ1-3,15,TGTGCCAGCTCATCGGGACAGACAGTCCGGGACACCATATATTTT,CASSSGQTVRDTIYF